This is a list of T cell receptor beta chains from one sample in a study of PD-1 blockade in classical Hodgkin lymphoma. The repertoire was sequenced with immunoSEQ multiplex PCR; TCRdb's copy has only in-frame clones and lacks some. This table holds roughly 97,000 clones, around four fifths found once. Sample: peripheral blood mononuclear cells (PBMCs), taken at baseline. The receptors were sampled from a human donor with classical Hodgkin lymphoma. The CDR3 runs from the conserved cysteine through the conserved F or W. A D gene is named only where the DNA matches it firmly. Clone size, where shown, is once, few, many, or a class for clones that have expanded.

D: NA; J: TRBJ2-5; V: TRBV5-5; size: NA; DNA: TGTGCCAGCAGCCCCATGGCGGGATGGCAAGAGACCCAGTACTTC; CDR3: CASSPMAGWQETQYF
D: TRBD1; J: TRBJ2-1; V: TRBV19; size: NA; DNA: TGTGCCAGTAGGTGGACAGGGGGCCGGACGGAGCAGTTCTTC; CDR3: CASRWTGGRTEQFF
D: NA; J: TRBJ2-3; V: TRBV5-6; size: once; DNA: TGTGCCAGCAGCTTGCAGCGCAATACGCAGTATTTT; CDR3: CASSLQRNTQYF
D: NA; J: TRBJ2-3; V: TRBV4-1; size: few; DNA: TGCGCCAGCAGCCAAGTGGGTCGGGAAACAGATACGCAGTATTTT; CDR3: CASSQVGRETDTQYF
D: TRBD2; J: TRBJ2-1; V: TRBV10-3; size: NA; DNA: TGTGCCATCAGTGACAATAGCGGGACACAGCTTGAGCAGTTCTTC; CDR3: CAISDNSGTQLEQFF
D: TRBD2; J: TRBJ2-1; V: TRBV19; size: NA; DNA: TGTGCCAGTAGTCGCCTCGGCGGGAGCTCCTACAATGAGCAGTTCTTC; CDR3: CASSRLGGSSYNEQFF
D: NA; J: TRBJ2-1; V: TRBV7-7; size: few; DNA: TGTGCCAGCAGCTCATACAGACAGGGAGGTGAGCAGTTCTTC; CDR3: CASSSYRQGGEQFF
D: TRBD2; J: TRBJ2-1; V: TRBV9; size: once; DNA: TGTGCCAGCAGCGTAGGCCTAGCGGGAGTAGAAAATGAGCAGTTCTTC; CDR3: CASSVGLAGVENEQFF
D: TRBD1; J: TRBJ1-2; V: TRBV18; size: NA; DNA: TGTGCCAGCTCACCATCAGGAACAGGGGCCCTGGTGGAATTGTATGGCTACACCTTC; CDR3: CASSPSGTGALVELYGYTF
D: NA; J: TRBJ2-2; V: TRBV10-3; size: NA; DNA: TGTGCCATCAGACCGGGTTCGGACACCGGGGAGCTGTTTTTT; CDR3: CAIRPGSDTGELFF
D: NA; J: TRBJ1-1; V: TRBV25-1; size: NA; DNA: TGTGCCAGCAAGAGGGGGGGGAACACTGAAGCTTTCTTT; CDR3: CASKRGGNTEAFF
D: NA; J: TRBJ2-1; V: TRBV11-2; size: NA; DNA: TGTGCCAGCAGCTTAGTCGGGGGGCGTGGAGAGCAGTTCTTC; CDR3: CASSLVGGRGEQFF
D: NA; J: TRBJ2-7; V: TRBV19; size: NA; DNA: TGTGCCAGTACCCCACAGGGGAGGGACTACGAGCAGTACTTC; CDR3: CASTPQGRDYEQYF
D: NA; J: TRBJ2-3; V: TRBV10-3; size: NA; DNA: TGTGCCATCAGCGTGACGGCGGTAACGACAGATACGCAGTATTTT; CDR3: CAISVTAVTTDTQYF
D: NA; J: TRBJ2-5; V: TRBV6-1; size: NA; DNA: TGTGCCAGCAGTGACTACACCGGGCCCAGCGGGCAAGAGACCCAGTACTTC; CDR3: CASSDYTGPSGQETQYF
D: TRBD1; J: TRBJ1-2; V: TRBV5-4; size: NA; DNA: TGTGCCAGCAGCATCGGACAGGGGGCTTTTGGCTACACCTTC; CDR3: CASSIGQGAFGYTF
D: NA; J: TRBJ1-3; V: TRBV5-6; size: once; DNA: TGTGCCAGCAGCTTCTTCGGGCGGAACACCATATATTTT; CDR3: CASSFFGRNTIYF
D: NA; J: TRBJ2-1; V: TRBV2; size: NA; DNA: TGTGCCAGCAGTTCGGAGACAGGTGCCTATGAGCAGTTCTTC; CDR3: CASSSETGAYEQFF
D: TRBD1; J: TRBJ1-1; V: TRBV2; size: NA; DNA: TGTGCCAGCAGCTGGGACAGGGTGGAAACTGAAGCTTTCTTT; CDR3: CASSWDRVETEAFF
D: TRBD2; J: TRBJ2-3; V: TRBV5-6; size: NA; DNA: TGTGCCAGCAGCTGGGCCCTAGCGGGAGGGCTCGGGAATACGCAGTATTTT; CDR3: CASSWALAGGLGNTQYF
D: NA; J: TRBJ2-1; V: TRBV5-1; size: once; DNA: TGCGCCAGCAGCCCCGGCAGGGAACGTGAGCAGTTCTTC; CDR3: CASSPGREREQFF
D: NA; J: TRBJ2-5; V: TRBV5-1; size: NA; DNA: TGCGCCAGCAGCTTGGCCGCCAGCGGAGAGACCCAGTACTTC; CDR3: CASSLAASGETQYF
D: TRBD2; J: TRBJ2-3; V: TRBV19; size: NA; DNA: TGTGCCAGTAGTACTAGCGGGGCAACAGATACGCAGTATTTT; CDR3: CASSTSGATDTQYF
D: TRBD2; J: TRBJ2-1; V: TRBV5-4; size: NA; DNA: TGTGCCAGCAGCCCCTCGGGGGGACTAGGATCCAATGAGCAGTTCTTC; CDR3: CASSPSGGLGSNEQFF
D: NA; J: TRBJ1-1; V: TRBV5-1; size: NA; DNA: TGCGCCAGCAGCTTGGGGGGGGGCTGGGAGACTGAAGCTTTCTTT; CDR3: CASSLGGGWETEAFF
D: TRBD2; J: TRBJ2-1; V: TRBV14; size: NA; DNA: TGTGCCAGCAGCCCCGGGACTAGATATGAGCAGTTCTTC; CDR3: CASSPGTRYEQFF
D: TRBD2; J: TRBJ2-1; V: TRBV6-5; size: NA; DNA: TGTGCCAGCAGCCCCCTTCTAGCGGCTGAGCAGTTCTTC; CDR3: CASSPLLAAEQFF
D: TRBD2; J: TRBJ2-5; V: TRBV7-9; size: NA; DNA: TGTGCCAGCAGCTTAGGGGGGACTAGCGCTTTCCCTCAAGAGACCCAGTACTTC; CDR3: CASSLGGTSAFPQETQYF
D: TRBD2; J: TRBJ2-1; V: TRBV27; size: NA; DNA: TGTGCCAGCAGTTTTGGCCCTACGGGAGGGACCTTGGGGGAGCAGTTCTTC; CDR3: CASSFGPTGGTLGEQFF
D: TRBD2; J: TRBJ2-1; V: TRBV9; size: NA; DNA: TGTGCCAGCAGCGCAAGACTAGCGGACTCCTACAATGAGCAGTTCTTC; CDR3: CASSARLADSYNEQFF